The rows below give T cell receptor beta chains drawn from one sample of a study of cytotoxic CD8 clonotypes in ibrutinib-treated CLL. Sequencing was performed with immunoSEQ multiplex PCR; in TCRdb, only in-frame clones are kept and a portion is missing. The table lists some 140,000 clones, approximately 89% of them singletons. The material was PBMCs, obtained after 12 months of ibrutinib treatment. These receptors were collected from a human donor with chronic lymphocytic leukemia. CDR3s include the opening cysteine and the closing phenylalanine or tryptophan. The D gene is left open where the match is weak. Clone size is given for some rows only: seen once, a few or many times, or a class if the clone is expanded.

v_call	clone_size	d_call	j_call	cdr3_nt	cdr3_aa
TRBV7-8	-	-	TRBJ2-3	TGTGCCAGCAGCTTAGCTCGCACAGATACGCAGTATTTT	CASSLARTDTQYF
TRBV7-6	-	TRBD1	TRBJ2-3	TGTGCCAGCAGCCCCAACGGACAGGCATTGTCAGATACGCAGTATTTT	CASSPNGQALSDTQYF
TRBV28	-	TRBD1	TRBJ1-2	TGTGCCAGCAGGGGACAGGAATTAAACTATGGCTACACCTTC	CASRGQELNYGYTF
TRBV28	-	TRBD2	TRBJ2-1	TGTGCCAGCAGCCGACGACTAGCGGGAGTCTTTAGTGAGCAGTTCTTC	CASSRRLAGVFSEQFF
TRBV6-1	-	-	TRBJ2-7	TGTGCCAGCAGTGAAAAGTCGGGCGAGCAGTACTTC	CASSEKSGEQYF
TRBV6-5	-	-	TRBJ2-7	TGTGCCAGCGGTCCAGGGACCTACGAGCAGTACTTC	CASGPGTYEQYF
TRBV11-2	-	-	TRBJ2-2	TGTGCCAGCAGCCCTGGGACGGCCGTCACCGGGGAGCTGTTTTTT	CASSPGTAVTGELFF
TRBV28	once	TRBD2	TRBJ2-7	TGTGCCAGCAGTTTCCCCAAGCGGGACTCCTACGAGCAGTACTTC	CASSFPKRDSYEQYF
TRBV6-5	-	-	TRBJ2-7	TGTGCCAGCAGCCCCTCCCGCGGGTTTGTCTACGAGCAGTACTTC	CASSPSRGFVYEQYF
TRBV29-1	-	TRBD2	TRBJ2-1	TGCAGCGTTGAAGATGGGCTAGCGGGAAGCTACAATGAGCAGTTCTTC	CSVEDGLAGSYNEQFF
TRBV25-1	-	-	TRBJ1-1	TGTGCCAGCAGTGAAAAAGGGACGCCCGCTGAAGCTTTCTTT	CASSEKGTPAEAFF
TRBV6-6	-	TRBD2	TRBJ2-1	TGTGCCAGCTGCCCAAGACTAGCGGTATACAATGAGCAGTTCTTC	CASCPRLAVYNEQFF
TRBV4-3	-	-	TRBJ2-3	TGCGCCAGCAGCCAAGATAGGCTAGTGGGGATAAACACAGATACGCAGTATTTT	CASSQDRLVGINTDTQYF
TRBV27	few	-	TRBJ2-7	TGTGCCAGCAGTTTAAAGACGGGGACCTACGAGCAGTACTTC	CASSLKTGTYEQYF
TRBV7-3	once	TRBD1	TRBJ1-1	TGTGCCAGCAGCAGGGGACAGGAGGGGTCTGAAGCTTTCTTT	CASSRGQEGSEAFF